The TCR beta chain under discussion was sequenced for a study of OX40 agonist ivuxolimab in advanced cancers. Germline V lookup: CDR1 MDHEN, CDR2 SYDVKM. The CDR3 extends over 16 amino acids. The V and J ends lost 3 bases and 0 bases, in that order; junction bases with no gene match: 3. Produced via immunoSEQ multiplex PCR; TCRdb's table is partial and in-frame only. The table has 100,000 to 150,000 clones, 85% to 95% seen once. This clone was counted only a few times. This clonotype was obtained from an adult with an advanced solid tumor such as melanoma, head and neck, liver or kidney cancer. The rearrangement links TRBV28 to TRBJ2-1; TRBD2 aligns across 9 bases. The sample was CD4+ or CD8+ T cells sorted from blood, taken in a trial of the OX40 agonist ivuxolimab. Here the CDR3 reads CASSFYSGSSYNEQFF. The CDR3 coding sequence is TGTGCCAGCAGTTTCTATAGCGGGAGCTCCTACAATGAGCAGTTCTTC.